This TCR beta chain stems from a study of technical replicates of blood from a few donors. The method was immunoSEQ multiplex PCR; TCRdb's version includes in-frame clones alone and lacks a portion of them. The sample lists about 73,000 clones, roughly 90% occurring once. This CDR3 comprises 14 residues. V shed 5 bases and J shed 7 bases, with 16 bases lying between them. Germline CDR1 reads SGHDT; CDR2 reads YYEEEE. The chain links TRBV5-6 to TRBJ2-4, with a weak D call TRBD1 (6 bases). Sequenced: PBMCs. The TCR comes from a human donor in good health. Some clones in this sample may be carry-over from other donors' samples. The CDR3: CASRNRAPWNIQYF. In nucleotides, the CDR3 is TGTGCCAGCAGGAACAGGGCCCCGTGGAACATTCAGTACTTC.